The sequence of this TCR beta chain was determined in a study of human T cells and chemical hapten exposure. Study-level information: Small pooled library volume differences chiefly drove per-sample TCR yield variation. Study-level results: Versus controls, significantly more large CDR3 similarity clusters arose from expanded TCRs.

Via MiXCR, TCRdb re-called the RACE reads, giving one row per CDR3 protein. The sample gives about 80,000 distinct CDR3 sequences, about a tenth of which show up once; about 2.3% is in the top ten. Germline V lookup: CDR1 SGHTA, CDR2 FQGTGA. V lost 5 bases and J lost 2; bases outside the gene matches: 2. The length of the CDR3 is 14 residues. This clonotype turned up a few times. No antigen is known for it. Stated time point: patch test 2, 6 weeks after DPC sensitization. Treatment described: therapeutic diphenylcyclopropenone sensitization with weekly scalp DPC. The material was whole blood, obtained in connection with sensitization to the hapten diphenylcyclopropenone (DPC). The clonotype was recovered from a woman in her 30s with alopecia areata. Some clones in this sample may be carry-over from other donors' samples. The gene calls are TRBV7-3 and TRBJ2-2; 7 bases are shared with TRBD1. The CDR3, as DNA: TGTGCCAGCAGCCTAGGGGGCAACACCGGGGAGCTGTTTTTT. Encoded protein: CASSLGGNTGELFF.